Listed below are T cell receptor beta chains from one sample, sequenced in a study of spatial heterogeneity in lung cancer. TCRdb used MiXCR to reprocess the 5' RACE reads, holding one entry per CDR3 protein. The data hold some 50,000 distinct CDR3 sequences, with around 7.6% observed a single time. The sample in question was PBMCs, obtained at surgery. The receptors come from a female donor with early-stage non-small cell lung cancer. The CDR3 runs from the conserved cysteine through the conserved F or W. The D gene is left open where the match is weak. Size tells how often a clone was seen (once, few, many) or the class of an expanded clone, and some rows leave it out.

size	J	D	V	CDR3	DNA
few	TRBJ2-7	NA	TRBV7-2	CASSLYTYEQYF	TGTGCCAGCAGCCTCTATACGTACGAGCAGTACTTC
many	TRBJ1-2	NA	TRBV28	CASRTRQASNYGYTF	TGTGCCAGCAGGACAAGACAAGCTTCTAACTATGGCTACACCTTC
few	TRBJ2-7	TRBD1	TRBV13	CASSSMGQGIYEQYF	TGTGCCAGCAGCTCTATGGGACAGGGGATCTACGAGCAGTACTTC
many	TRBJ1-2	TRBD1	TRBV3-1	CASSQDLGQGMGYTF	TGTGCCAGCAGCCAAGACCTGGGACAGGGGATGGGCTACACCTTC
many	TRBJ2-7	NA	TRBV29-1	CSVGTPGLDEQYF	TGCAGCGTCGGGACTCCGGGTCTAGACGAGCAGTACTTC
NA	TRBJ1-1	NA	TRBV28	CATLGRPRATEAFF	TGTGCCACCTTGGGACGGCCCAGAGCCACTGAAGCTTTCTTT
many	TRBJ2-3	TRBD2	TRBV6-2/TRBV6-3	CASRLNLAEDTQYF	TGTGCCAGCAGGCTAAATCTAGCGGAAGATACGCAGTATTTT
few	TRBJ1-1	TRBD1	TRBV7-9	CASSPRTGLNTEAFF	TGTGCCAGCAGCCCCCGGACAGGACTTAACACTGAAGCTTTCTTT
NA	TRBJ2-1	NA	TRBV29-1	CSVERDTAGHNEQFF	TGCAGCGTTGAACGGGACACCGCCGGGCACAATGAGCAGTTCTTC
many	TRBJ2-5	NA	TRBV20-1	CSARDTWRGDQETQYF	TGCAGTGCTAGAGACACGTGGCGGGGCGATCAAGAGACCCAGTACTTC
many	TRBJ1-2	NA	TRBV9	CASSVGGTHNYGYTF	TGTGCCAGCAGCGTAGGAGGGACCCATAACTATGGCTACACCTTC
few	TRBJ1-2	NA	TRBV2	CAIPGGNYGYTF	TGTGCCATCCCTGGAGGGAACTATGGCTACACCTTC
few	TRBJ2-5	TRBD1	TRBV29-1	CSVERFDRERETQYF	TGCAGCGTTGAGCGCTTTGACAGGGAGCGAGAGACCCAGTACTTC
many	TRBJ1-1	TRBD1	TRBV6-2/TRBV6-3	CASSEHRGLAFF	TGTGCCAGCAGTGAACACAGGGGACTAGCTTTCTTT
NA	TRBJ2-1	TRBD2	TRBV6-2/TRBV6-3	CASKPPGAGGPTYNEQFF	TGTGCCAGCAAGCCCCCCGGCGCGGGGGGCCCGACGTACAATGAGCAGTTCTTC
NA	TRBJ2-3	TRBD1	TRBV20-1	CSARPFPGQGPKIDTQYF	TGCAGTGCTAGACCCTTCCCCGGACAGGGGCCCAAGATTGATACGCAGTATTTT
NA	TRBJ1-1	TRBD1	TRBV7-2	CASSGQGPGTEAFF	TGTGCCAGCAGTGGACAGGGGCCCGGCACTGAAGCTTTCTTT
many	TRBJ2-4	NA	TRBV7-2	CASSLQVHKNIQYF	TGTGCCAGCAGCTTACAAGTCCACAAAAACATTCAGTACTTC
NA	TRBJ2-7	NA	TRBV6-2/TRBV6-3	CASGRGQTYEQYF	TGTGCCAGCGGGCGGGGGCAAACCTACGAGCAGTACTTC
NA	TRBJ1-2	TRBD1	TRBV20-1	CSARTGQGTGYTF	TGCAGTGCCAGAACGGGACAGGGTACTGGCTACACCTTC
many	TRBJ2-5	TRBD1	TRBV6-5	CASSRTGGRAETQYF	TGTGCCAGCAGCCGGACAGGGGGCAGGGCAGAGACCCAGTACTTC
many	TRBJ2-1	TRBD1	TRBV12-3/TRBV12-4	CASSAFRTGPYNEQFF	TGTGCCAGCAGCGCCTTTAGGACAGGGCCCTACAATGAGCAGTTCTTC
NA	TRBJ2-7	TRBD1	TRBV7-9	CASSFVTGLRRSSYEQYF	TGTGCCAGCAGCTTCGTGACAGGGCTCCGACGCAGCTCCTACGAGCAGTACTTC
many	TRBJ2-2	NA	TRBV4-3	CASSHLPQAGPTGELFF	TGCGCCAGCAGCCATTTACCCCAGGCGGGGCCGACCGGGGAGCTGTTTTTT
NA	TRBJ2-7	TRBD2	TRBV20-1	CSARSIAGPSYEQYF	TGCAGTGCTAGGTCCATAGCGGGGCCCTCCTACGAGCAGTACTTC
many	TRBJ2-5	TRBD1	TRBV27	CASSGQGAQETQYF	TGTGCCAGCAGTGGACAGGGTGCACAAGAGACCCAGTACTTC
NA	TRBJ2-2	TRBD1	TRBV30	CAWSTQGSRGELFF	TGTGCCTGGAGCACACAGGGGAGTAGGGGGGAGCTGTTTTTT
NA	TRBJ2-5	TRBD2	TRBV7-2	CASSLELAEETQYF	TGTGCCAGCAGCTTAGAACTAGCGGAAGAGACCCAGTACTTC
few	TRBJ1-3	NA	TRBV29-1	CSVEDGNTIYF	TGCAGCGTTGAAGATGGGAACACCATATATTTT
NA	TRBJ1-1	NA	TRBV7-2	CASSSYTEAFF	TGTGCCAGCAGCTCGTACACTGAAGCTTTCTTT
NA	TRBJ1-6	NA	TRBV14	CASSLKSSTNSPLHF	TGTGCCAGCAGCCTAAAGAGCTCCACTAATTCACCCCTCCACTTT
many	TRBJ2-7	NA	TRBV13	CASSADSRDEQYF	TGTGCCAGCAGCGCGGACTCCCGCGACGAGCAGTACTTC
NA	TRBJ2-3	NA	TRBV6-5	CASTRGAFGTDTQYF	TGTGCCAGCACGAGAGGAGCGTTTGGCACAGATACGCAGTATTTT
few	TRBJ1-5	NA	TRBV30	CAWSLDSGNQPQHF	TGTGCCTGGAGTCTTGACAGCGGCAATCAGCCCCAGCATTTT
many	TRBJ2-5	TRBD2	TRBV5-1	CASSPTSSGGLRETQYF	TGCGCCAGCAGCCCTACTTCTAGCGGGGGCCTTCGTGAGACCCAGTACTTC
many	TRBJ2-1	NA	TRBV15	CATSRWGNEQFF	TGTGCCACCAGCAGATGGGGGAATGAGCAGTTCTTC
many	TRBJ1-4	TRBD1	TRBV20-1	CSATGQSEKLFF	TGCAGTGCTACGGGACAGAGCGAAAAACTGTTTTTT
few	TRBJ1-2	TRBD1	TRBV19	CASSTVPGQGLYGYTF	TGTGCCAGTAGTACCGTCCCGGGACAGGGATTATACGGCTACACCTTC
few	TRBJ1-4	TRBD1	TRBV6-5	CASGYTGVGEKLFF	TGTGCCAGCGGATACACAGGGGTGGGTGAAAAACTGTTTTTT
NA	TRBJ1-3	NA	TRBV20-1	CSARDVLGRTGNTIYF	TGCAGTGCTAGAGATGTCCTTGGCAGAACTGGAAACACCATATATTTT
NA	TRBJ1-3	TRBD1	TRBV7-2	CASSRMRTGSGTTIYF	TGTGCCAGCAGCCGTATGCGGACAGGCTCTGGAACCACCATATATTTT
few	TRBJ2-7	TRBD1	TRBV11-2	CASSSGTGREQYF	TGTGCCAGCAGCTCCGGGACAGGCCGCGAGCAGTACTTC
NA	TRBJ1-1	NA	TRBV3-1	CASTQGSTEAFF	TGTGCCAGCACTCAGGGGTCCACTGAAGCTTTCTTT
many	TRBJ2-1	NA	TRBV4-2	CASSHAQADEQFF	TGTGCCAGCAGCCACGCACAGGCGGATGAGCAGTTCTTC
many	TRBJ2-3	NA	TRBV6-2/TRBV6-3	CASSGQYTDTQYF	TGTGCCAGCAGCGGACAGTACACAGATACGCAGTATTTT
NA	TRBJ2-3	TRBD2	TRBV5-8	CASSLPGGPSDTQYF	TGTGCCAGCAGCCTGCCGGGGGGGCCCTCAGATACGCAGTATTTT
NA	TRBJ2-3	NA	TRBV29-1	CSVYRVSTDTQYF	TGCAGCGTTTACAGGGTTAGCACAGATACGCAGTATTTT
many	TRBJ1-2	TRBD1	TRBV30	CAWSADRGNYGYTF	TGTGCCTGGAGCGCGGACAGGGGAAACTATGGCTACACCTTC
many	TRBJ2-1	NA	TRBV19	CASSIYGAAYNEQFF	TGTGCCAGTAGTATATACGGGGCCGCTTACAATGAGCAGTTCTTC
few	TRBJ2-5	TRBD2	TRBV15	CATSSRLAGNQETQYF	TGTGCCACCAGCAGTCGACTAGCGGGGAACCAAGAGACCCAGTACTTC
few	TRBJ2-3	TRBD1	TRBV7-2	CASSKTGGRDTQYF	TGTGCCAGCAGTAAGACAGGGGGCAGAGATACGCAGTATTTT
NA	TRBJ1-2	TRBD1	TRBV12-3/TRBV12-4	CASSRTGFNYGYTF	TGTGCCAGCAGCCGGACAGGGTTTAACTATGGCTACACCTTC
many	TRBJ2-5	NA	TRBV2	CASSEEALDGETQYF	TGTGCCAGCAGTGAAGAAGCGCTCGACGGAGAGACCCAGTACTTC
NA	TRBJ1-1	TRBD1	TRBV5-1	CASSMGTEQNTEAFF	TGCGCCAGCAGCATGGGGACAGAGCAAAACACTGAAGCTTTCTTT
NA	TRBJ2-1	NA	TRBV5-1	CASSLGYRAPNEQFF	TGCGCCAGCAGCTTGGGGTACAGGGCCCCCAATGAGCAGTTCTTC
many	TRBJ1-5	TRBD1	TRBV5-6	CASSLQGALGQPQHF	TGTGCCAGCAGCTTACAGGGGGCGTTGGGCCAGCCCCAGCATTTT